Here is one T cell receptor (beta chain) with its context. Going into DNA extraction, samples held about 1-11 million cryopreserved PBMC. The data originate from a study of long-term antiretroviral therapy in people with HIV. An immunoSEQ assay, version v3.0, was performed at survey level. Profiling relied on immunoSEQ multiplex PCR, and the TCRdb table lists in-frame clones only, not all of them. The sample lists over 20,000 clones, 85% to 90% occurring once. From germline, CDR1 is ENHRY and CDR2 SYGVKD. Trimming stripped 4 bases from V and 4 bases from J, with 14 bases between. There are 15 residues in the CDR3.

This receptor was taken from a woman between 25 and 40 years old with HIV. The sequences come from unsorted PBMCs, collected 1.9 years after starting antiretroviral therapy. This chain connects TRBV10-3 to TRBJ2-1; D not certain. Written as DNA, the CDR3 is TGTGCCATCAGTGCCCCTGTCGGCACGTACAATGAGCAGTTCTTC. Its protein product is CAISAPVGTYNEQFF.